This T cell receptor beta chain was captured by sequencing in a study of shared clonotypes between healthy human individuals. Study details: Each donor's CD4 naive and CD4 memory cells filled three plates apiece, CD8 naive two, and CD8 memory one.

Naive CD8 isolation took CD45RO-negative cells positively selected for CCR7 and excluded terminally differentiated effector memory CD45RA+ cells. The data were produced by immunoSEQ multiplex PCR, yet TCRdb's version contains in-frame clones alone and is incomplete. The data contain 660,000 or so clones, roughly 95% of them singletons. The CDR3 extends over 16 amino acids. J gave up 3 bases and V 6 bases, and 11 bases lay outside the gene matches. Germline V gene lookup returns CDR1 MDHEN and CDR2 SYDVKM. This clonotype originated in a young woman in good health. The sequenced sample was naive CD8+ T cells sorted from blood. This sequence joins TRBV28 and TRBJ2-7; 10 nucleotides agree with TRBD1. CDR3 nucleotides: TGTGCCAGCAGAAAGACTCCCGGGACAGGGGACTACGAGCAGTACTTC. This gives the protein CASRKTPGTGDYEQYF. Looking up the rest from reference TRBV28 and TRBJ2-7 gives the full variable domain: DVKVTQSSRYLVKRTGEKVFLECVQDMDHENMFWYRQDPGLGLRLIYFSYDVKMKEKGDIPEGYSVSREKKERFSLILESASTNQTSMYLCASRKTPGTGDYEQYFGPGTRLTVT.